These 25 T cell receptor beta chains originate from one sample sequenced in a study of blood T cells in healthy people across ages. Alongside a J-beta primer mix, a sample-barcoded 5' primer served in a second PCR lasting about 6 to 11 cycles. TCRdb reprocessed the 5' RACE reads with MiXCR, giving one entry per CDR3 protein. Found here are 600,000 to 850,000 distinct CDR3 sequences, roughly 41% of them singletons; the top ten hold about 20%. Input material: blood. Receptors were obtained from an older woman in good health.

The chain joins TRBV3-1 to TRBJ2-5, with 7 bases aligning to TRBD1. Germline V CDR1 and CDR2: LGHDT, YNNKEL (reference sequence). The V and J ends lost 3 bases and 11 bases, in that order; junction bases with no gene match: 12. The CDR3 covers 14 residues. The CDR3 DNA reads TGTGCCAGCAGCCACGGGACAGAAAGGCATGAGCAGTACTTC. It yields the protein CASSHGTERHEQYF.

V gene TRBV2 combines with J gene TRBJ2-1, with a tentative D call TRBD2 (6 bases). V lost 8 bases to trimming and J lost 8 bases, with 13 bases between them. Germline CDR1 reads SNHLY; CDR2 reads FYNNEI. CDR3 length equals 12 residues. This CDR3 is CASPRVADEQFF. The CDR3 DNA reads TGTGCCAGCCCGCGGGTAGCGGATGAGCAGTTCTTC.

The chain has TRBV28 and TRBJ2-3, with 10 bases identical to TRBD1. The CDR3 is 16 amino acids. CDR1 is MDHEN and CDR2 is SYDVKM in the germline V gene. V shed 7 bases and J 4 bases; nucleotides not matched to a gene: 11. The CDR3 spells CASNSPTGGIADTQYF. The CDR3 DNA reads TGTGCCAGCAACTCCCCGACAGGGGGCATCGCAGATACGCAGTATTTT.

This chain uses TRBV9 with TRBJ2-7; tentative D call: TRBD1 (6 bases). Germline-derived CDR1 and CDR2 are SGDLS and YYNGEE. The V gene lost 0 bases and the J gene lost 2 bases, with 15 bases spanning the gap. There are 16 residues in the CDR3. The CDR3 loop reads CASSVEATRGPYEQYF. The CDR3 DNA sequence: TGTGCCAGCAGCGTAGAAGCAACCAGGGGACCCTACGAGCAGTACTTC. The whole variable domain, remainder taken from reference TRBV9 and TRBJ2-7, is DSGVTQTPKHLITATGQRVTLRCSPRSGDLSVYWYQQSLDQGLQFLIQYYNGEERAKGNILERFSAQQFPDLHSELNLSSLELGDSALYFCASSVEATRGPYEQYFGPGTRLTVT.

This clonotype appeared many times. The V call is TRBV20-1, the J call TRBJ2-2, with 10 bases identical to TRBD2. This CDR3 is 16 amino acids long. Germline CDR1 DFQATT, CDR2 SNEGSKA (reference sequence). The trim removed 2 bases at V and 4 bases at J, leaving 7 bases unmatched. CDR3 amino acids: CSARSAGGPGTGELFF. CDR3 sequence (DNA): TGCAGTGCTAGATCAGCGGGAGGGCCAGGCACCGGGGAGCTGTTTTTT.

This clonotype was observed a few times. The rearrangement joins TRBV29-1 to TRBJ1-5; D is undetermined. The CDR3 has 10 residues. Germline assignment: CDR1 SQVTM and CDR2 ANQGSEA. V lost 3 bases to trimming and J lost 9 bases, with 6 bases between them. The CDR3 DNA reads TGCAGCGTTGACTCTCGGCCCCAGCATTTT. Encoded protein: CSVDSRPQHF.

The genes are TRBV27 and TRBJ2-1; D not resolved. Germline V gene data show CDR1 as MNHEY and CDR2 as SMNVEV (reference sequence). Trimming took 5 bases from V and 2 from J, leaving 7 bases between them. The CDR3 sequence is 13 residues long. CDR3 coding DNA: TGTGCCAGCAGTGCCTATCCCTACAATGAGCAGTTCTTC. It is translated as CASSAYPYNEQFF.

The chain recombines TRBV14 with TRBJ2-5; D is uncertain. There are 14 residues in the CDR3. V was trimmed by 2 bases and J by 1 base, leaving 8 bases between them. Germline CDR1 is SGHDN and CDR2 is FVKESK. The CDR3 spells CASSQLHLQETQYF. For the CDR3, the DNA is TGTGCCAGCAGCCAACTTCACCTCCAAGAGACCCAGTACTTC. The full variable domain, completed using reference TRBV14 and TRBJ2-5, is EAGVTQFPSHSVIEKGQTVTLRCDPISGHDNLYWYRRVMGKEIKFLLHFVKESKQDESGMPNNRFLAERTGGTYSTLKVQPAELEDSGVYFCASSQLHLQETQYFGPGTRLLVL.

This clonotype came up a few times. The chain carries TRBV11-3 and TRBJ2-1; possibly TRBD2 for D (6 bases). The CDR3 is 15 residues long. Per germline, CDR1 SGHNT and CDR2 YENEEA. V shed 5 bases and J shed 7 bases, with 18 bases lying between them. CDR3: CASSHSGGRRNEQFF. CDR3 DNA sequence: TGTGCCAGCAGCCATAGCGGTGGGCGGCGAAATGAGCAGTTCTTC.

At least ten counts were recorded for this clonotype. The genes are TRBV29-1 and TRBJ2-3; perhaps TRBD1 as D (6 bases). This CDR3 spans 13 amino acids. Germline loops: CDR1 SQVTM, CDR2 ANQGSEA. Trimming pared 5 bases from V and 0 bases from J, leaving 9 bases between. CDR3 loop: CSVSQGSTDTQYF. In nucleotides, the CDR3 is TGCAGCGTTTCTCAGGGGAGCACAGATACGCAGTATTTT.

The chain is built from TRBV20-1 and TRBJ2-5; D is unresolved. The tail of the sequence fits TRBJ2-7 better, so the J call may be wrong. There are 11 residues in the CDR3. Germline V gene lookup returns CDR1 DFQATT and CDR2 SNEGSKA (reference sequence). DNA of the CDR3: TGCAGTGCTAGAGATAATGACGAGCAGTACTTC. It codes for CSARDNDEQYF.

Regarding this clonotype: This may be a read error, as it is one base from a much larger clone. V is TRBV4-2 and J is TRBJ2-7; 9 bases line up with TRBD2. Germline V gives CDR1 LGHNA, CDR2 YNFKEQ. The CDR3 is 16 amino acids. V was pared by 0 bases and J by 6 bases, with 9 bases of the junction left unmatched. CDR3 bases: TGTGCCAGCAGCCAAGATAGAGCGGGGGGATTACCCGAGCAGTACTTC. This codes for CASSQDRAGGLPEQYF.

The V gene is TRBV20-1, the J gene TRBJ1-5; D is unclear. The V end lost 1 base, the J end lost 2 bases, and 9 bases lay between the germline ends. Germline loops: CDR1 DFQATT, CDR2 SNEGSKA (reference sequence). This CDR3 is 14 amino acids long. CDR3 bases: TGCAGTGCTAGAGCTGGGAGGGGCAATCAGCCCCAGCATTTT. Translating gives CSARAGRGNQPQHF.

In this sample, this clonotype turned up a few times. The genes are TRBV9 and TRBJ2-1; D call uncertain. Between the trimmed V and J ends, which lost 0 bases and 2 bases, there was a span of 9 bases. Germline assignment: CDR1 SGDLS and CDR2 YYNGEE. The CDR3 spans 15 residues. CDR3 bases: TGTGCCAGCAGCGTAGGCCGGCTCGCCTACAATGAGCAGTTCTTC. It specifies CASSVGRLAYNEQFF.

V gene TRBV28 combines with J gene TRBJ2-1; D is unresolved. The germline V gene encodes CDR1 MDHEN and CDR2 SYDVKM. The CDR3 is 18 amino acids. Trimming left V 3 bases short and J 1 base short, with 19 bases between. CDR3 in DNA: TGTGCCAGCAGTTTTCTCAATGGGTTCACAGCATCCTACAATGAGCAGTTCTTC. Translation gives CASSFLNGFTASYNEQFF.

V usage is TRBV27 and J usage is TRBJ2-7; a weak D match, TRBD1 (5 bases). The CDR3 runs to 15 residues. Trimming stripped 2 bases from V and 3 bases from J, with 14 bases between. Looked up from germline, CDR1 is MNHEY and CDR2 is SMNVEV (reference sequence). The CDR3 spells CASSLQRWGYYEQYF. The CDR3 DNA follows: TGTGCCAGCAGTTTACAACGTTGGGGCTACTACGAGCAGTACTTC.

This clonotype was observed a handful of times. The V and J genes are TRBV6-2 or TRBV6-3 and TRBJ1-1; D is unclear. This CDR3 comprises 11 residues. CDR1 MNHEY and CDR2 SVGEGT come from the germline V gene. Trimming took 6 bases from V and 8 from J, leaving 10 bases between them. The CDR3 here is CASRRLGEAFF. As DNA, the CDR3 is TGTGCCAGCAGACGGTTGGGGGAAGCTTTCTTT.

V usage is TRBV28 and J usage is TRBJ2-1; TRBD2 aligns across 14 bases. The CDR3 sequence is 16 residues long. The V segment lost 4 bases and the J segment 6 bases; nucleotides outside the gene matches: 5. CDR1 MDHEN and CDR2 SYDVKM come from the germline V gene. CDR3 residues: CASSSQTSGRANEQFF. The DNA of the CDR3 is TGTGCCAGCAGTTCCCAGACTAGCGGGAGGGCCAATGAGCAGTTCTTC. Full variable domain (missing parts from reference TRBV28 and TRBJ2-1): DVKVTQSSRYLVKRTGEKVFLECVQDMDHENMFWYRQDPGLGLRLIYFSYDVKMKEKGDIPEGYSVSREKKERFSLILESASTNQTSMYLCASSSQTSGRANEQFFGPGTRLTVL.

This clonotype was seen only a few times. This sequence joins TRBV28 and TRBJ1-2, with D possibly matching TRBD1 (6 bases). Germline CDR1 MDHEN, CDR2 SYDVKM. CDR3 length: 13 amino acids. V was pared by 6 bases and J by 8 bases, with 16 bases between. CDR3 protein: CASRLRGAGGYTF. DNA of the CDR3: TGTGCCAGCAGACTTAGGGGGGCGGGGGGCTACACCTTC.

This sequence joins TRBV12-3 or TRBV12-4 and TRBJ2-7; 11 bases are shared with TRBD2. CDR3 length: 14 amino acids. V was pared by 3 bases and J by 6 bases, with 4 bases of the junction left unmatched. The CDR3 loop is CASSLGLAVSEQYF. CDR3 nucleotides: TGTGCCAGCAGTTTGGGACTAGCGGTTAGCGAGCAGTACTTC.

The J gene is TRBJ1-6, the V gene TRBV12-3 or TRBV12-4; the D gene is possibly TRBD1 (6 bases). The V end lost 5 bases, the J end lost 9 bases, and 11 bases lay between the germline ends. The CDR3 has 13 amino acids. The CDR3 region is CASSRQEGSPLHF. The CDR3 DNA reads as TGTGCCAGCAGTCGACAGGAAGGTTCACCCCTCCACTTT.

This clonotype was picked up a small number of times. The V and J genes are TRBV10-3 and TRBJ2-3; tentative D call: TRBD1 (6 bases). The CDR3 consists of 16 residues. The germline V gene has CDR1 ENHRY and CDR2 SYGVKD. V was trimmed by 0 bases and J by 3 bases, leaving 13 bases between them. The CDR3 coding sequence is TGTGCCATCAGTGAGTCGGGCAGGGGAAGGACAGATACGCAGTATTTT. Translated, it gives CAISESGRGRTDTQYF.

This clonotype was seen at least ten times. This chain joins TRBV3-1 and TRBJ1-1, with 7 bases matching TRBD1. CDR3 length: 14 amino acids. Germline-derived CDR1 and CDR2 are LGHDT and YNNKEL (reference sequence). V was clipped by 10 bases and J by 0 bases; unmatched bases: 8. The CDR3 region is CATRQGGMNTEAFF. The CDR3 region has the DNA TGTGCCACCCGACAGGGAGGGATGAACACTGAAGCTTTCTTT.

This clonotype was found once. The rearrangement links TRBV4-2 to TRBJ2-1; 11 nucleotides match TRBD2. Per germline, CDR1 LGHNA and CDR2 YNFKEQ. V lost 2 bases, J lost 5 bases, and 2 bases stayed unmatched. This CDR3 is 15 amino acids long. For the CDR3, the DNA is TGTGCCAGCAGCCAACCGGGACTAGCGGACAATGAGCAGTTCTTC. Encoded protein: CASSQPGLADNEQFF.

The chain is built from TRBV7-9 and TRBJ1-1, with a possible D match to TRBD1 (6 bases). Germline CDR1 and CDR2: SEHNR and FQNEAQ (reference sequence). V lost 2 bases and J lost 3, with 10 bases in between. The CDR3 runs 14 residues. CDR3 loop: CASSLKGVDTEAFF. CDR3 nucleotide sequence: TGTGCCAGCAGCTTAAAGGGGGTTGACACTGAAGCTTTCTTT.